This T cell receptor (beta chain) was profiled in a study of cytomegalovirus exposure and HLA in healthy donors. General observations from the study: Reports showed the classifier diagnosing cytomegalovirus status with high specificity and sensitivity. TCR beta V- and J-gene trimming, according to a later analysis, was linked to a missense DCLRE1C variant. It was shown in a later analysis that HLA-associated TCR beta chains were more clonally expanded than other, equally common chains.

The CDR3 length is 14 residues. Trimming shortened V by 6 bases and J by 4 bases, and 15 bases separated the two germline ends. Germline V gene lookup returns CDR1 MNHEY and CDR2 SVGAGI. With respect to this clone: The antigen is not known.

Primers for the PCR totalled 60 Vbeta and 13 Jbeta. Using immunoSEQ multiplex PCR, the repertoire was profiled, and TCRdb retains in-frame clones only, with some absent. The sample has about 130,000 clones, 75% to 85% seen once. V usage is TRBV6-5 and J usage is TRBJ1-1; possibly TRBD1 for D (6 bases). The sample taken for sequencing was PBMCs. The TCR sequence derives from a man aged 45-60 years in good health and CMV-seronegative. The CDR3 sequence: CASSQDRRSTEAFF. The CDR3 DNA is TGTGCCAGCAGCCAAGACAGGAGGAGCACTGAAGCTTTCTTT.